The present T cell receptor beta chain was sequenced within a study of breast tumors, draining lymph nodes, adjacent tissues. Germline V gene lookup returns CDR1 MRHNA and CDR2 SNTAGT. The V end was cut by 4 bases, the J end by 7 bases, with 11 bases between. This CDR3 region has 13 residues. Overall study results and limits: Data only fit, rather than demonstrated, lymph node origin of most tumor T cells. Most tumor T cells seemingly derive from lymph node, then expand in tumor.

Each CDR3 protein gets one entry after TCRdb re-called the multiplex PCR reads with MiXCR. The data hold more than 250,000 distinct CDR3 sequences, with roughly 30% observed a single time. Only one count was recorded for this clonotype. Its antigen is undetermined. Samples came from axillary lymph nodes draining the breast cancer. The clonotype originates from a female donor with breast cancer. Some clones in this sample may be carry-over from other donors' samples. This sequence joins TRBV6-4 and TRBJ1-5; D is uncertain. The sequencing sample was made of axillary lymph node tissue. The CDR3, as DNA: TGTGCCAGCAGTGCCGACCCTAGACAGCCCCAGCATTTT. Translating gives CASSADPRQPQHF.